Below, 15 T cell receptor beta chains from the same sample are listed, as sequenced in a study of neoadjuvant nivolumab and ipilimumab in lung cancer. The protocol was immunoSEQ multiplex PCR, while the TCRdb copy is restricted to in-frame clones and leaves out a portion. The sample has 25,000 to 35,000 clones, roughly nine tenths seen once. The material sequenced was peripheral blood, taken after neoadjuvant nivolumab, alone or with ipilimumab, at or shortly before surgery. Receptor source: an adult with non-small cell lung cancer.

The chain recombines TRBV6-1 with TRBJ2-3; D uncertain. Per the germline V gene, CDR1 is MNHNS and CDR2 is SASEGT. The CDR3 has 11 amino acids. V lost 11 bases to trimming and J lost 6 bases, with 12 bases between them. The CDR3 region has the DNA TGTGCCGCGAGGAGAGCGGATACGCAGTATTTT. Encoded protein: CAARRADTQYF.

The chain links TRBV7-2 to TRBJ2-2; unclear D gene. Germline V lookup: CDR1 SGHTA, CDR2 FQGNSA. Trimming cost V 3 bases and J 6 bases, with 5 bases left between them. This CDR3 is 12 amino acids long. The CDR3 nucleotides read TGTGCCAGCAGCTTCGTCCCCGGGGAGCTGTTTTTT. Amino acids: CASSFVPGELFF.

This sequence joins TRBV6-5 and TRBJ1-2, with D maybe TRBD1 (6 bases). From germline, CDR1 is MNHEY and CDR2 SVGAGI. The CDR3 sequence is 15 residues long. With 6 bases removed from V and 4 bases from J, the gap between germline ends came to 18 bases. CDR3 sequence (DNA): TGTGCCAGCAGCTTACTAATCCGGGGGGCCTATGGCTACACCTTC. This codes for CASSLLIRGAYGYTF.

The gene calls are TRBV29-1 and TRBJ2-1; TRBD2 matches at 9 bases. Trimming removed 4 bases from V and 2 bases from J; junction bases left unmatched: 3. Germline assignment: CDR1 SQVTM and CDR2 ANQGSEA. This CDR3 comprises 14 residues. The CDR3 sequence is CSVGLAGTYNEQFF. The CDR3 DNA sequence: TGCAGCGTTGGGCTAGCGGGAACCTACAATGAGCAGTTCTTC.

The chain combines TRBV7-2 with TRBJ2-7, with TRBD2 matching 7 bases. Germline V CDR1 and CDR2: SGHTA, FQGNSA. The CDR3 extends over 15 amino acids. J was trimmed by 4 bases and V by 1 base; bases with no gene match: 7. CDR3 region: CASSLGDYRGYEQYF. The CDR3 DNA reads TGTGCCAGCAGCTTAGGGGACTACCGAGGGTACGAGCAGTACTTC.

The chain links TRBV7-2 to TRBJ2-7, with 7 positions matching TRBD1. Per germline, CDR1 SGHTA and CDR2 FQGNSA. The V gene end was trimmed by 5 bases and the J gene end by 0 bases; junction bases not matched to a gene: 10. The CDR3 is 16 amino acids. Here the CDR3 DNA reads TGTGCCAGCAGCCGAAGGCGGACAGGCTCCTCCTACGAGCAGTACTTC. Translation: CASSRRRTGSSYEQYF. The complete variable domain, with remaining parts taken from reference TRBV7-2 and TRBJ2-7, reads GAGVSQSPSNKVTEKGKDVELRCDPISGHTALYWYRQSLGQGLEFLIYFQGNSAPDKSGLPSDRFSAERTGGSVSTLTIQRTQQEDSAVYLCASSRRRTGSSYEQYFGPGTRLTVT.

The gene calls are TRBV5-4 and TRBJ2-1; TRBD2 agrees at 9 bases. In germline, CDR1 is SGHNT, CDR2 YYREEE (reference sequence). The trim removed 1 base at V and 6 bases at J, leaving 5 bases unmatched. This CDR3 contains 15 residues. CDR3 amino acids: CASSLSIAGVNEQFF. CDR3 nucleotides: TGTGCCAGCAGCTTGAGTATAGCGGGAGTCAATGAGCAGTTCTTC.

Of note for this clone: One junction end does not reproduce the germline sequence, and a read error may be involved. The chain combines TRBV7-9 with TRBJ1-2, with D unresolved. The length of the CDR3 is 11 residues. Germline CDR1 reads SEHNR; CDR2 reads FQNEAQ (reference sequence). CDR3: CASSLGGIASF. DNA for the CDR3: TGTGCCAGCAGCTTAGGGGGTATTGCCTCCTTC.

This chain joins TRBV9 and TRBJ2-1, with D uncertain. CDR1 is SGDLS and CDR2 is YYNGEE in the germline V gene. The CDR3 is 16 amino acids. V was shortened by 4 bases and J by 12 bases, with 26 bases between the two germline ends. CDR3 DNA sequence: TGTGCCAGCAGCCTAAGTCCGGGCCTAGATAAAATCGGGCAGTTCTTC. Protein: CASSLSPGLDKIGQFF.

The chain couples TRBV29-1 to TRBJ1-1, with 10 positions matching TRBD1. Germline V CDR1 and CDR2: SQVTM, ANQGSEA. This CDR3 is 12 amino acids long. Losses at the gene ends were 6 bases for V and 5 bases for J; bases not matched to a gene: 3. The CDR3 spells CSVGQGETEAFF. In DNA, the CDR3 is TGCAGCGTAGGACAGGGGGAAACTGAAGCTTTCTTT.

CDR3 DNA: TGCGCCAGCAGCCCCTCGGGACAGACAAACTATGGCTACACCTTC. Amino acid sequence: CASSPSGQTNYGYTF. The rearrangement joins TRBV5-1 to TRBJ1-2, with 7 positions matching TRBD1. Trimming at V came to 4 bases and at J to 2 bases, leaving 8 bases not matched to a gene. The CDR3 covers 15 residues. From germline, CDR1 is SGHRS and CDR2 YFSETQ. Variable domain in full (rest from reference TRBV5-1 and TRBJ1-2): KAGVTQTPRYLIKTRGQQVTLSCSPISGHRSVSWYQQTPGQGLQFLFEYFSETQRNKGNFPGRFSGRQFSNSRSEMNVSTLELGDSALYLCASSPSGQTNYGYTFGSGTRLTVV.

This CDR3 is CASSYSTKGDEQFF. CDR3 DNA sequence: TGTGCCAGCAGTTACTCGACTAAGGGAGATGAGCAGTTCTTC. The rearrangement links TRBV6-5 to TRBJ2-1; D possibly corresponds to TRBD2 (5 bases). The CDR3 has 14 amino acids. Trimming left V 0 bases short and J 8 bases short, with 11 bases between. Germline V gene lookup returns CDR1 MNHEY and CDR2 SVGAGI.

This chain links TRBV5-1 with TRBJ2-1; TRBD1 aligns across 7 bases. Trimming removed 1 base from V and 5 bases from J; junction bases left unmatched: 3. From germline, CDR1 is SGHRS and CDR2 YFSETQ. This CDR3 contains 14 residues. CDR3 sequence (DNA): TGCGCCAGCAGCTTGCAACAGGGGAACAATGAGCAGTTCTTC. As protein: CASSLQQGNNEQFF.

The rearrangement uses TRBV19 and TRBJ2-2; D may be TRBD1 (6 bases). Trimming pared 4 bases from V and 7 bases from J, leaving 13 bases between. This CDR3 is built from 14 residues. The V gene's germline CDR1 is LNHDA and CDR2 SQIVND (reference sequence). Written as DNA, the CDR3 is TGTGCCAGTAGTAGGACCGCGACAGGCGGGGAGCTGTTTTTT. Translating it yields CASSRTATGGELFF.

DNA of the CDR3: TGCGCCAGCATCCCGACACGGACGAACACCGGGGAGCTGTTTTTT. This gives the protein CASIPTRTNTGELFF. This rearrangement joins TRBV5-1 to TRBJ2-2; D call uncertain. The CDR3 has 15 residues. Germline loops: CDR1 SGHRS, CDR2 YFSETQ. V lost 6 bases, J lost 0 bases, and 12 bases lay in between.